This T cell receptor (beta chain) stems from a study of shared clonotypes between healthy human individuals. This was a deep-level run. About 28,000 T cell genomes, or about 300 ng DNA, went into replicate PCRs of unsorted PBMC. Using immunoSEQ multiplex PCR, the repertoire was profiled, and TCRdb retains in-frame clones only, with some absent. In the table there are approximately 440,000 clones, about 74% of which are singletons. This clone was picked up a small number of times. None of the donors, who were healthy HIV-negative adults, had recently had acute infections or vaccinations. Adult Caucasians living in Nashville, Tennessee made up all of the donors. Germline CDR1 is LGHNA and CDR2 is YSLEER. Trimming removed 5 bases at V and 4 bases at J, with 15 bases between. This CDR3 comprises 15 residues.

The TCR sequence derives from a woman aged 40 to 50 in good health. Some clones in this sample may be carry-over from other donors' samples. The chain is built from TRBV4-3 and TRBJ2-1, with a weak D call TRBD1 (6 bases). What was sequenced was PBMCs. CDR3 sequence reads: CASSRDRDTYNEQFF. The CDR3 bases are TGCGCCAGCAGCAGAGACCGGGACACGTACAATGAGCAGTTCTTC.